In its sample, the clone carrying this TCR beta chain was seen many times. The germline gene is not matched at one end of the junction; a read error may be the cause. The data were taken from a study of blood T cells in healthy people across ages. Germline CDR1 reads SGHTA; CDR2 reads FQGNSA. The length of the CDR3 is 14 residues. A second PCR, run for about 7 to 11 cycles, used a sample-barcoded 5' primer plus a J-beta primer mix. From the 5' RACE reads, TCRdb called clonotypes with MiXCR, one entry per CDR3 protein. The repertoire includes 1.5 million or so distinct CDR3 sequences, approximately 40% of them detected once, and 7% to 9% sits in the top ten.

Sequences were obtained from blood. The source of this sequence is a woman aged 18-29 years in good health. The J gene is TRBJ2-1, the V gene TRBV7-2; 7 bases line up with TRBD2. CDR3 residues: CASSLAGTYNEQFF. The CDR3 region has the DNA TGTGCCAGCAGTTTAGCGGGTACTTACAATGAGCAGTTCTTC. The variable domain in full, completed from reference TRBV7-2 and TRBJ2-1, reads GAGVSQSPSNKVTEKGKDVELRCDPISGHTALYWYRQSLGQGLEFLIYFQGNSAPDKSGLPSDRFSAERTGGSVSTLTIQRTQQEDSAVYLCASSLAGTYNEQFFGPGTRLTVL.